Following are 5 T cell receptor beta chains from one sample sequenced in a study of PD-L1 blockade in urothelial cancer. Profiled with immunoSEQ multiplex PCR; TCRdb holds only in-frame clones, not every one. This table holds roughly 40,000 clones, about 88% found once. Described time point: pretreatment peripheral blood. The source material was PBMCs, sampled around atezolizumab (anti-PD-L1) treatment. The source of these receptors is a donor at least 40 years old with urothelial cancer.

J is TRBJ1-1 and V is TRBV6-6; no clear D. V gave up 7 bases and J gave up 2 bases, with 11 bases separating them. Germline CDR1 MNHNY, CDR2 SVGAGI (reference sequence). This CDR3 has 13 amino acids. The DNA for the CDR3 is TGTGCCAGCAACATCCCACCAAACACTGAAGCTTTCTTT. Amino acid sequence: CASNIPPNTEAFF.

The chain has TRBV6-1 and TRBJ1-1, with D unresolved. CDR1 and CDR2 (germline): MNHNS, SASEGT. The CDR3 spans 11 residues. The V end lost 8 bases, the J end lost 0 bases, and 4 bases lay between the germline ends. The CDR3 sequence: CASRVNTEAFF. For the CDR3, the DNA is TGTGCCAGCCGGGTGAACACTGAAGCTTTCTTT.

The CDR3 region has the DNA TGTGCCAGCAGTTCCACCACTAGCGGGAGCGACAATGAGCAGTTCTTC. Encoded protein: CASSSTTSGSDNEQFF. The chain has TRBV27 and TRBJ2-1, with 11 positions matching TRBD2. Germline loops: CDR1 MNHEY, CDR2 SMNVEV (reference sequence). Trimming removed 4 bases from V and 5 bases from J; junction bases left unmatched: 7. This CDR3 region has 16 residues.

V and J are TRBV7-2 and TRBJ2-3; 10 bases map to TRBD2. This CDR3 comprises 16 residues. CDR1 and CDR2 from the germline V gene are SGHTA and FQGNSA. V was pared by 1 base and J by 4 bases, with 5 bases of the junction left unmatched. CDR3 sequence reads: CASSLVVAGGADTQYF. For the CDR3, the DNA is TGTGCCAGCAGCTTAGTGGTAGCGGGAGGCGCAGATACGCAGTATTTT.

The CDR3 reads CASSSSGRPSYEQYF. Written as DNA, the CDR3 is TGTGCCAGCAGCTCTAGCGGGAGACCCTCCTACGAGCAGTACTTC. V usage is TRBV7-8 and J usage is TRBJ2-7; 10 bases fit TRBD2. This CDR3 is 15 amino acids long. CDR1 is SGHVS, CDR2 FQNEAQ, per germline. With 4 bases clipped from V and 0 bases from J, the junction kept 3 bases outside the gene matches.